The T cell receptor (beta chain) described here comes from a study of shared clonotypes between healthy human individuals. The method was immunoSEQ multiplex PCR; TCRdb's version includes in-frame clones alone and lacks a portion of them. The sample has approximately 710,000 clones, about 90% seen once; the top ten hold 34%. HIV-negative, healthy adults without recent acute infections or vaccinations were the donors. Note on this clone: The target antigen is unknown.

Study-wide results and caveats: Larger richness was generally estimated for naive than memory subsets. Roughly 5.3% of naive CD4 clonotypes were common to four donors. Non-shared clonotypes showed lower generation probabilities than clonotypes common to all four donors.

After removal of 8 bases from V and 4 bases from J, the junction contained 10 bases not matched to a gene. The CDR3 spans 15 residues. The germline gives CDR1 MNHEY, CDR2 SMNVEV (reference sequence). The sequenced sample consisted of memory CD8+ T cells from PBMCs. Noted subset: CD45RO+ cells pooled with CCR7-negative TemRA cells. This clonotype was obtained from a young man in good health. Some clones in this sample may be carry-over from other donors' samples. The chain carries TRBV27 and TRBJ2-1; 8 bases are shared with TRBD2. The chain's CDR3 is CASGRSGLGYNEQFF. The CDR3 DNA sequence: TGTGCCAGCGGACGATCGGGACTAGGATACAATGAGCAGTTCTTC.